This TCR beta chain was captured in a study of T-cell memory formation after mild COVID-19. Background on the study: For the most part, TCR clusters were specific to one donor. Study-level points and caveats: Those CD4+ clones that contracted were mainly in CM and EM (CD8+ ones in EMRA). What remained unconfirmed was the SARS-CoV-2 specificity of second-wave clones peaking on day 37.

TCRdb redid the calling of the 5' RACE reads with MiXCR, one entry per CDR3 protein. The repertoire holds under 150,000 distinct CDR3 sequences, with roughly 15% as singletons. This clonotype was seen ten or more times. Its antigen is currently unknown. The clonotype originates from an adult woman who had mild COVID-19 (a few samples of this study predate the infection). Cell type and time point are not known. Sequencing used PBMCs or a T cell subset sorted from them (not recorded which).

The CDR3 protein is CASSFRIQMNTEAFF. The CDR3 coding sequence is TGTGCCAGCAGTTTTAGGATTCAAATGAACACTGAAGCTTTCTTT. The chain has TRBV12-3 or TRBV12-4 and TRBJ1-1; D is ambiguous. The CDR3 length is 15 residues. V was pared by 3 bases and J by 0 bases, with 11 bases between.